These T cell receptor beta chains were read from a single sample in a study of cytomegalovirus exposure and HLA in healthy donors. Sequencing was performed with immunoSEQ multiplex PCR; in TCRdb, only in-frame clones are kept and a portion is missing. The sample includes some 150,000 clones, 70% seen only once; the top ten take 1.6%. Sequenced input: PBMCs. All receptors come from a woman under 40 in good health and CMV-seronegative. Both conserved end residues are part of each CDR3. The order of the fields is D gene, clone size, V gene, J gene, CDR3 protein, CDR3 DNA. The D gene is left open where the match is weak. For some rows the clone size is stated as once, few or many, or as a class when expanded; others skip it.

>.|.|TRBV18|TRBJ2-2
CASSPRAGSQTGELFF
TGTGCCAGCTCACCACGGGCAGGGTCGCAAACCGGGGAGCTGTTTTTT
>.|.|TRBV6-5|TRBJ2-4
CAYRGYMAKNIQYF
TGTGCCTATCGGGGTTATATGGCCAAAAACATTCAGTACTTC
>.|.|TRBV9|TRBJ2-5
CASSTGQKETQYF
TGTGCCAGCAGCACCGGACAGAAAGAGACCCAGTACTTC
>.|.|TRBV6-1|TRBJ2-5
CASSGQIQETQYF
TGTGCCAGCTCTGGACAGATCCAAGAGACCCAGTACTTC
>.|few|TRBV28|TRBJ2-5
CASSFLETQYF
TGTGCCAGCAGTTTCCTAGAGACCCAGTACTTC
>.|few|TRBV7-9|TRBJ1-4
CASSWASGEKLFF
TGTGCCAGCAGCTGGGCCTCGGGAGAAAAACTGTTTTTT
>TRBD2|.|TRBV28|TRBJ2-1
CASSFFGLAGVGYNEQFF
TGTGCCAGCAGTTTCTTTGGACTAGCGGGAGTGGGATACAATGAGCAGTTCTTC
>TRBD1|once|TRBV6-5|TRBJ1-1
CASSSGGWGTEAFF
TGTGCCAGCAGCTCAGGGGGCTGGGGCACTGAAGCTTTCTTT
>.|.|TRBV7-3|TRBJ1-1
CASSTHREGEAFF
TGTGCCAGCAGCACCCACCGGGAGGGGGAAGCTTTCTTT
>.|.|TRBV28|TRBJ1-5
CASIRGGATPNQPQHF
TGTGCCAGCATTAGGGGTGGGGCTACTCCCAATCAGCCCCAGCATTTT
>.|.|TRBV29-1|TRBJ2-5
CSVVWAGPGRFQETQYF
TGCAGCGTTGTCTGGGCGGGTCCAGGACGGTTCCAAGAGACCCAGTACTTC
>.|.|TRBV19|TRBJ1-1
CASNQENTEAFF
TGTGCCAGCAATCAGGAGAACACTGAAGCTTTCTTT
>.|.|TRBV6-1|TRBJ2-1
CASSDPQFF
TGTGCCAGCAGTGACCCTCAGTTCTTC
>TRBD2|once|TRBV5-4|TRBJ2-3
CASSLRREPSTDTQYF
TGTGCCAGCAGCTTGAGGCGGGAGCCTAGCACAGATACGCAGTATTTT
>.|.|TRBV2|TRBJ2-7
CASSITGNEQYF
TGTGCCAGCAGTATTACAGGGAACGAGCAGTACTTC
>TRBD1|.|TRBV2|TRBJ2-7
CASWGQGYEQYF
TGTGCCAGCTGGGGACAGGGCTACGAGCAGTACTTC
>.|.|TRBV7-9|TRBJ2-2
CASRLGQPGGELFF
TGTGCCAGCAGGTTAGGACAGCCCGGCGGGGAGCTGTTTTTT
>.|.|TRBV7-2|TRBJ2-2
CASSRLGTGELFF
TGTGCCAGCAGCCGACTCGGCACCGGGGAGCTGTTTTTT
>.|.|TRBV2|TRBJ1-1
CASVAQPNTEAFF
TGTGCCAGCGTGGCTCAACCGAACACTGAAGCTTTCTTT
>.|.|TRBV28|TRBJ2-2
CASRGLYHTGELFF
TGTGCCAGCAGGGGACTGTACCACACCGGGGAGCTGTTTTTT
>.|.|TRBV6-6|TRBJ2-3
CASSYPGDTQYF
TGTGCCAGCAGTTACCCGGGGGATACGCAGTATTTT
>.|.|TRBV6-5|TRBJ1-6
CASSPSGTRDSPLHF
TGTGCCAGCAGTCCTTCCGGGACACGAGATTCACCCCTCCACTTT
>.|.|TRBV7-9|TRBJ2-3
CSSSFQTSTDTQYF
TGTTCCAGCAGCTTTCAAACTAGCACAGATACGCAGTATTTT
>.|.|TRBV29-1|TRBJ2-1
CSVVRFNEQFF
TGCAGCGTTGTGAGGTTCAATGAGCAGTTCTTC
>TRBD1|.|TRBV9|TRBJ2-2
CASGTGGVFGELFF
TGTGCCAGTGGGACAGGGGGCGTTTTCGGGGAGCTGTTTTTT
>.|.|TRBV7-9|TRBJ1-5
CASTLESNQPQHF
TGTGCCAGCACCCTAGAGAGCAATCAGCCCCAGCATTTT
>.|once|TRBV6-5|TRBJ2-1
CASSHSGGKNNEQFF
TGTGCCAGCAGCCATAGCGGAGGTAAAAACAATGAGCAGTTCTTC
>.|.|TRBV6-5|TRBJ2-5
CASSTFETQYF
TGTGCCAGCAGTACTTTCGAGACCCAGTACTTC